A selection of T cell receptor beta chains follows, all from one sample in a study of cytomegalovirus exposure and HLA in healthy donors. Generated by immunoSEQ multiplex PCR, the TCRdb table keeps only in-frame clones and is missing some. The sample consists of approximately 100,000 clones, around two thirds of them appearing once. Sequenced sample: PBMCs. The origin of the receptors is a human donor in good health. Both conserved end residues are part of each CDR3. Clone size appears in some rows only: once, few, many, or a class for an expanded clone.

TRBJ2-1	-	TRBV6-5	CASSQARNEQFF
TRBJ1-2	-	TRBV29-1	CSVEVDRATYGYTF
-	-	TRBV30	CAWSRQGTYEQYF
TRBJ1-1	once	TRBV7-3	CASSFGGNTKAFF
TRBJ2-7	-	TRBV6-1	CASRLAGGPDEQYF
TRBJ2-5	-	TRBV6-1	CASSTQGYQETQYF
TRBJ2-3	-	TRBV5-1	CASSLDSRGGTDTQYF
TRBJ1-5	-	TRBV2	CASSVSGVRQPQHF
TRBJ1-1	once	TRBV7-2	CASSRDRGETEAFF
TRBJ1-2	-	TRBV28	CASSPGKNYGYTF
TRBJ2-7	-	TRBV25-1	CASGGSSKYEQYF
TRBJ1-5	few	TRBV7-2	CASSLEQGLKPQHF
TRBJ2-5	-	TRBV6-1	CASSGYRKETQYF
TRBJ1-3	-	TRBV30	CAWRLGGGNTIYF
TRBJ2-7	-	TRBV7-8	CASSHGTSGDDSYEQYF
TRBJ2-7	few	TRBV28	CASSSPGSGSHEQYF
TRBJ1-5	once	TRBV27	CASSDRGLSQPQHF
TRBJ2-6	-	TRBV19	CASKLGGPSGANVLTF
TRBJ1-1	-	TRBV6-1	CASSEPSTAKAEAFF
TRBJ2-7	few	TRBV4-3	CASSQAPGAEYEQYF
TRBJ1-5	-	TRBV30	CAWSGGASQPQHF
TRBJ2-6	-	TRBV15	CATSRVAGANVLTF
TRBJ1-2	few	TRBV15	CATSTGRSGYTF
TRBJ2-4	-	TRBV2	CASSLLTSGKNIQYF
TRBJ2-1	once	TRBV19	CASSRDGLAGGRSYNEQFF
TRBJ1-2	-	TRBV28	CASSLYSSNVYGYTF
TRBJ1-3	-	TRBV6-5	CASSYRGGNTIYF
TRBJ2-1	-	TRBV2	CASSDMHSSYNEQFF